The entry below describes one T cell receptor beta chain. Its specificity is unknown. This sample was taken from a study of blood T cells in healthy people across ages. Trimming at V came to 5 bases and at J to 7 bases, leaving 12 bases not matched to a gene. CDR3 size: 15 residues. From germline, CDR1 is MNHEY and CDR2 SMNVEV (reference sequence). Study observations and caveats: Roughly linearly, TCR beta diversity per million T cells fell as age increased. Diversity was higher, and naive CD4+ cells more numerous, in long-lived donors than in aged donors.

Peripheral blood from each donor was collected in a volume of approximately 9.2 milliliters. Primers used in a second PCR of about 7 to 12 cycles were a sample-barcoded 5' primer and a J-beta primer mix. Each CDR3 protein is one row after TCRdb ran MiXCR on the 5' RACE reads. This table holds about 1.6 million distinct CDR3 sequences, 30% to 40% found once. This chain uses TRBV27 with TRBJ2-7; 9 nucleotides line up with TRBD1. The sample comprised blood. The clonotype comes from a woman aged 25-40 years in good health. The CDR3 sequence: CASSPSGTGLREQYF. In nucleotides, the CDR3 is TGTGCCAGCAGTCCGTCCGGGACAGGGCTGAGGGAGCAGTACTTC.